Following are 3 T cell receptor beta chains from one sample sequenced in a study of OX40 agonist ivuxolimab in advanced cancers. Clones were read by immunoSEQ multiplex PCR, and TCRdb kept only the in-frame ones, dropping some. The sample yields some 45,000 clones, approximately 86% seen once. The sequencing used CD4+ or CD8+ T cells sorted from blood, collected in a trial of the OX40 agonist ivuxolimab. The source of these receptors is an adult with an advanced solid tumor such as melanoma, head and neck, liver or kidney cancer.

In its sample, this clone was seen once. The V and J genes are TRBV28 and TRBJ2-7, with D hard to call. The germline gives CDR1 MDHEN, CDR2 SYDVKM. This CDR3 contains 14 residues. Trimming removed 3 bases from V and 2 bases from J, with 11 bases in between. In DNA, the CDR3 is TGTGCCAGCAGTTTTAAGGGTGCGGCCTACGAGCAGTACTTC. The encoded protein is CASSFKGAAYEQYF.

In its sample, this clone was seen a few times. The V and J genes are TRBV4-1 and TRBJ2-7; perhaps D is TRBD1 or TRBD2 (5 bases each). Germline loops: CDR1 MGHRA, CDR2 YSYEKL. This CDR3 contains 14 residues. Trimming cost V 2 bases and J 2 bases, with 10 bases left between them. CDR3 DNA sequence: TGCGCCAGCAGCCAATACCCGGGACCCTACGAGCAGTACTTC. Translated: CASSQYPGPYEQYF.

The CDR3, as DNA: TGTGCCAGCTCACCACCCGGACAGGGGGACCTCAAGCAGTTCTTC. Translated: CASSPPGQGDLKQFF. The rearrangement links TRBV18 to TRBJ2-1, with 10 bases lining up with TRBD1. Germline V CDR1 and CDR2: KGHSH, LQKENI. The CDR3 covers 15 residues. V trimming: 0 bases; J trimming: 11 bases; junction bases outside the gene matches: 7.